In this sample, the clone carrying this T cell receptor (beta chain) turned up once. The junction shows a germline mismatch at one end, possibly a read error. CDR3 length: 15 amino acids. Looked up from germline, CDR1 is SGHTA and CDR2 is FQGNSA. Authors' data handling: Estimated nucleated cell counts came from reference gene primer amplification. TCRdb's table, derived via immunoSEQ multiplex PCR, lists solely in-frame clones and lacks some. V and J calls and clone size follow that table, whereas D and trimming were derived from the DNA. Found here are 130,000 to 150,000 clones, 88% of them singletons; the top ten hold 1.7%. These data belong to a study of blood T cell repertoires in COVID-19. Study summary: PBMCs, B-cell-depleted T cells, or T cells were the source of the cDNA or gDNA that made up the material.

Sequencing was performed on peripheral blood. This chain connects TRBV7-2 to TRBJ2-4; D gene uncertain. The clonotype comes from a woman between 50 and 59 years old with acute or convalescent COVID-19. The CDR3 is CASRRLIGGKNIQYF. As DNA, the CDR3 is TGTGCTAGCAGGAGACTCATAGGTGGAAAAAACATTCAGTACTTC.